This TCR beta chain is drawn from a study of shared clonotypes between healthy human individuals. Study results and limitations: Only blood underwent sampling, and tissue repertoires likely differ. The study drew on few donors, limiting represented genetic and exposure-history diversity.

The CDR3 covers 15 residues. V dropped 5 bases and J dropped 8 bases, with 19 bases sitting between them. CDR1 is ENHRY, CDR2 SYGVKD, per germline. The test was conducted at deep level. Clones were sequenced by immunoSEQ multiplex PCR, and TCRdb holds only the in-frame ones, with some missing. The repertoire holds about half a million clones, with about four fifths as singletons. In the case of this clone: Its antigen remains unknown.

The sequence came from a woman between 40 and 50 years old in good health. Some clones in this sample may be carry-over from other donors' samples. Sequencing used PBMCs. The gene calls are TRBV10-3 and TRBJ2-1; possibly TRBD1 for D (5 bases). CDR3 DNA sequence: TGTGCCATCAGTCCCGCAAGGGGAAGTGAGGATGAGCAGTTCTTC. Amino acids: CAISPARGSEDEQFF.